This T cell receptor (beta chain) was captured by sequencing in a study of T cell responses to AZD1222 COVID-19 vaccine. General study points: The donors showed a predominance of white British ancestry and of females, with possible underestimation of clonal diversity. Without day 14 samples, only post-peak T cell repertoires were studied. Seropositive AZD1222 recipients at baseline numbered only five or six.

Germline V gives CDR1 LGHDT, CDR2 YNNKEL (reference sequence). The V end lost 6 bases, the J end lost 7 bases, and 9 bases lay between the germline ends. This CDR3 contains 12 residues. Profiling relied on immunoSEQ multiplex PCR, and the TCRdb table lists in-frame clones only, not all of them. The sample records about 180,000 clones, 80% to 90% being singletons. Comments on this clone: Its antigen is currently unknown.

The sequencing used peripheral blood, collected on day 0 of AZD1222 vaccination. The sequence was collected from an adult in good health. The chain couples TRBV3-1 (or the pseudogene TRBV3-2) to TRBJ1-4, with D hard to call. The CDR3 loop reads CASSLGPEKLFF. CDR3 DNA: TGTGCCAGCAGTCTCGGACCTGAAAAACTGTTTTTT.